This T cell receptor beta chain was recorded in a study of CD8 T cells in ankylosing spondylitis. Findings of the study overall: Clones that were linked to disease were CD8+ and were relatively rare in peripheral blood. Disease-linked clones reportedly concentrated significantly in matched ankylosing spondylitis synovial fluid. There were earlier reports of some motif variants in reactive arthritis synovial fluid and blood.

With 4 bases removed from V and 2 bases from J, the gap between germline ends came to 10 bases. The germline gives CDR1 DFQATT, CDR2 SNEGSKA (reference sequence). The CDR3 is 13 residues long. As the method for making TCR beta libraries, quantitative 5'-RACE with molecular barcodes was used. TCRdb reprocessed the 5' RACE reads via MiXCR and lists one record per CDR3 protein. Found here are 100,000 or so distinct CDR3 sequences, about 25% of them singletons; the top ten hold 12%. This clonotype was observed a few times. What it binds is not known. Sequences were obtained from synovial fluid, either unsorted or a sorted T cell fraction (not recorded which). The chain carries TRBV20-1 and TRBJ2-3; D call uncertain. The TCR was taken from a male donor with ankylosing spondylitis. CDR3 protein: CSATTLVTDTQYF. CDR3 in DNA: TGCAGTGCTACTACTCTAGTCACAGATACGCAGTATTTT.